A selection of T cell receptor beta chains follows, all from one sample in a study of T cells in Graves' hyperthyroidism and ophthalmopathy. A single record per CDR3 protein comes from TCRdb applying MiXCR to the multiplex PCR reads. The sample holds 500,000 or so distinct CDR3 sequences; 15% to 20% are singletons and the top ten take about 16%. The sequenced sample was blood. The origin of the receptors is a woman aged 18-29 years with Graves' ophthalmopathy. The CDR3 runs from the conserved cysteine through the conserved F or W. Each record gives: clone size, D gene, V gene, J gene, CDR3 DNA, CDR3 protein. A D gene is named only where the DNA matches it firmly. Some rows mark clone size as missing; the rest say once, few, many or name a class of expanded clone.

many,TRBD2,TRBV30,TRBJ2-7,TGTGCCTGGAGTGCGGGGCGGGAGGGCCTCTACGAGCAGTACTTC,CAWSAGREGLYEQYF
few,TRBD1,TRBV28,TRBJ1-4,TGTGCCAGCAGCCAACCCGGGACAGGGCTAGAAAAACTGTTTTTT,CASSQPGTGLEKLFF
many,TRBD1,TRBV12-3/TRBV12-4,TRBJ2-3,TGTGCCACCTCCCAGAGAGGGACAGGGGGTGTCGCAGATACGCAGTATTTT,CATSQRGTGGVADTQYF
many,-,TRBV14,TRBJ2-3,TGTGCCAGCAGCCCGGGACTCCCCACAGATACGCAGTATTTT,CASSPGLPTDTQYF
few,-,TRBV3-1,TRBJ2-2,TGTGCCAGCAGCCGTGGGGAGGGGGCCGGGGAGCTGTTTTTT,CASSRGEGAGELFF
-,TRBD1,TRBV6-7,TRBJ1-5,TGTGCCAGCAGTTACTTCGGACAGGGGCAGGGGCCCCAGCATTTT,CASSYFGQGQGPQHF
many,TRBD1,TRBV28,TRBJ1-4,TGTGCCAGCAGTTTAAACGGCAGGGGGCGAGGGAAACTGTTTTTT,CASSLNGRGRGKLFF
-,-,TRBV28,TRBJ2-3,TGTGCCAGCAGCCCCTCGGTGGGGTTGGGAGATACGCAGTATTTT,CASSPSVGLGDTQYF
few,TRBD1,TRBV9,TRBJ2-3,TGTGCCAGCAGCGTAGCTTGGACAGGGGACACAGATACGCAGTATTTT,CASSVAWTGDTDTQYF
many,-,TRBV18,TRBJ2-3,TGTGCCAGCTCACTACAAACAGATACGCAGTATTTT,CASSLQTDTQYF
few,-,TRBV2,TRBJ1-4,TGTGCCAGCAGTGCCCTTCTGGGGGTAGCTAATGAAAAACTGTTTTTT,CASSALLGVANEKLFF
few,-,TRBV4-1,TRBJ2-2,TGCGCCAGCAGCCAAGTCGCGGAGAGCACCGGGGAGCTGTTTTTT,CASSQVAESTGELFF
few,-,TRBV20-1,TRBJ2-3,TGCAGTGCTAGAGATCCGGGATTCTCAAACACAGATACGCAGTATTTT,CSARDPGFSNTDTQYF
-,TRBD1,TRBV6-2/TRBV6-3,TRBJ1-3,TGTGCCAGCAGTAGACTGGAGGGACAGGGCACTGGAAACACCATATATTTT,CASSRLEGQGTGNTIYF
few,-,TRBV20-1,TRBJ1-6,TGCAGTGCTTCGACAGGCAGGCTTAATTCACCCCTCCACTTT,CSASTGRLNSPLHF
few,-,TRBV29-1,TRBJ1-1,TGCAGCGTTGACAGAGGGAACACTGAAGCTTTCTTT,CSVDRGNTEAFF
-,-,TRBV6-5,TRBJ1-1,TGTGCCAGCAGTTATAGGGTAGGGAGCAACACTGAAGCTTTCTTT,CASSYRVGSNTEAFF
-,-,TRBV20-1,TRBJ1-6,TGCAGTGCTAGAACACCTAATAATTCACCCCTCCACTTT,CSARTPNNSPLHF
few,-,TRBV3-1,TRBJ1-1,TGTGCCAGCAGAGCCAATTCTCGGGGGGGTGAAGCTTTCTTT,CASRANSRGGEAFF